Reported below is one T cell receptor (beta chain). The antigen remains undetermined. The data were obtained in a study of T cell repertoires in cytomegalovirus infection. Looking at the study overall: CMV infection together with matching HLA type was indicated by public TCR beta signatures. Study findings and constraints: Dominant in the ex vivo response were TCR beta clonotypes restricted by HLA-C and specific for CMV. Summed public TCR beta family frequency identified CMV carriers bearing the relevant HLA.

TCRdb reanalysed the reads using MiXCR and keeps one entry per CDR3 protein. Among hundreds of thousands of distinct CDR3 sequences, about 24% were seen once, and the ten largest hold roughly 8%. Germline V gives CDR1 SNHLY, CDR2 FYNNEI. The CDR3 is made up of 14 amino acids. V trimming: 10 bases; J trimming: 4 bases; junction bases outside the gene matches: 11. This receptor was identified in a human donor in good health (CMV status not recorded). Some clones in this sample may be carry-over from other donors' samples. Sequenced input: CD8+ T cells from PBMCs. The chain is built from TRBV2 and TRBJ2-3; 7 nucleotides align to TRBD1. For the CDR3, the DNA is TGTGCCATCTTAGGGGGCTTCAGCGCAGATACGCAGTATTTT. Encoded protein: CAILGGFSADTQYF.